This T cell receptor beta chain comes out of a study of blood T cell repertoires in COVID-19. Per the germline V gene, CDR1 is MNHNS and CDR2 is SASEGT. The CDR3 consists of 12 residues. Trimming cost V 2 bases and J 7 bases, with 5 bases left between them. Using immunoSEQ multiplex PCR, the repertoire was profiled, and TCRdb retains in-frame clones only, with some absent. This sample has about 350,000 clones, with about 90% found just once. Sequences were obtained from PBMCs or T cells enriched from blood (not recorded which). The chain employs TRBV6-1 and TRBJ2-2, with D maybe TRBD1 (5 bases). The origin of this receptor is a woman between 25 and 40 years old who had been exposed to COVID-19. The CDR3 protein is CASSEQGGELFF. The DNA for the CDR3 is TGTGCCAGCAGTGAACAGGGCGGGGAGCTGTTTTTT.